This entry lists 22 T cell receptor beta chains sequenced from one sample in a study of identical twins. From the 5' RACE reads, TCRdb called clonotypes with MiXCR, one entry per CDR3 protein. The data show roughly 700,000 distinct CDR3 sequences, more than 6.5% seen once. The same sample was also studied in work on yellow fever vaccine responses in identical twins.

The sample taken for sequencing was PBMCs. These receptors were obtained from a woman aged 18-29 years in good health.

This clonotype occurred many times. The CDR3 region has the DNA TGTGCCAGCAGCTTACAGGGGGCTGGTTCACCCCTCCACTTT. Encoded protein: CASSLQGAGSPLHF. The rearrangement joins TRBV11-2 to TRBJ1-6; the match to TRBD1 covers 8 bases. V gave up 2 bases and J gave up 9 bases; unmatched junction bases: 3. The CDR3 runs 14 residues. From germline, CDR1 is SGHAT and CDR2 FQNNGV. The full variable domain, its missing parts supplied by reference TRBV11-2 and TRBJ1-6, is EAGVAQSPRYKIIEKRQSVAFWCNPISGHATLYWYQQILGQGPKLLIQFQNNGVVDDSQLPKDRFSAERLKGVDSTLKIQPAKLEDSAVYLCASSLQGAGSPLHFGNGTRLTVT.

This clonotype was counted many times. CDR3 sequence reads: CSVQDFYEQYF. CDR3 nucleotide sequence: TGCAGCGTTCAGGATTTCTACGAGCAGTACTTC. The gene calls are TRBV29-1 and TRBJ2-7; D call uncertain. The germline CDR1 and CDR2 sequences are SQVTM and ANQGSEA. V shed 5 bases and J shed 3 bases, with 8 bases lying between them. There are 11 residues in the CDR3.

This clonotype was counted at least ten times. This sequence joins TRBV27 and TRBJ2-7, with no clear D. Per germline, CDR1 MNHEY and CDR2 SMNVEV (reference sequence). The CDR3 contains 14 residues. The V and J ends lost 3 bases and 1 base respectively, with 10 bases between them. CDR3 protein: CASSFAGLSYEQYF. The CDR3 coding sequence is TGTGCCAGCAGTTTTGCAGGATTATCCTACGAGCAGTACTTC.

The rearrangement joins TRBV7-2 to TRBJ2-4; either TRBD1 or TRBD2 may fit D (5 bases each). CDR3 length equals 15 residues. Germline CDR1 is SGHTA and CDR2 is FQGNSA. Trimming shortened V by 7 bases and J by 0 bases, and 13 bases separated the two germline ends. CDR3 nucleotides: TGTGCCAGCAATCCCGGGACGGGAGCCAAAAACATTCAGTACTTC. It yields the protein CASNPGTGAKNIQYF.

The V gene is TRBV12-3 or TRBV12-4, the J gene TRBJ2-5; maybe TRBD1 (6 bases). Trimming took 6 bases from V and 4 from J, leaving 15 bases between them. This CDR3 is 14 amino acids long. The CDR3 DNA reads TGTGCCAGCAGCCCAACAGGGTACCCAGAGACCCAGTACTTC. Protein product: CASSPTGYPETQYF.

This sequence joins TRBV7-8 and TRBJ2-7, with unresolved D. This CDR3 region has 17 residues. The germline V gene has CDR1 SGHVS and CDR2 FQNEAQ. The V and J ends lost 4 bases and 0 bases respectively, with 19 bases between them. The CDR3 loop reads CASSSYREPKSSYEQYF. CDR3 nucleotides: TGTGCCAGCAGCTCCTACCGCGAGCCGAAAAGCTCCTACGAGCAGTACTTC.

This clonotype was seen many times. The chain uses TRBV27 and TRBJ2-7, with a weak D call TRBD2 (6 bases). The V end was cut by 5 bases, the J end by 0 bases, with 17 bases between. Per the germline V gene, CDR1 is MNHEY and CDR2 is SMNVEV (reference sequence). The CDR3 has 16 residues. The CDR3 sequence is CASSKGGIGSSYEQYF. The CDR3 nucleotides are TGTGCCAGCAGTAAGGGCGGGATCGGGAGCTCCTACGAGCAGTACTTC.

The V gene is TRBV24-1, the J gene TRBJ2-1, with 12 bases aligning to TRBD1. The germline V gene has CDR1 KGHDR and CDR2 SFDVKD. The CDR3 covers 17 residues. V dropped 0 bases and J dropped 7; count of bases not matched to a gene: 6. DNA of the CDR3: TGTGCCACCAGTGATTTGAGGGGACAGGGGGCGAGGAATGAGCAGTTCTTC. As protein: CATSDLRGQGARNEQFF.

This clonotype was detected many times. The rearrangement links TRBV27 to TRBJ2-2; no reliable D call. The CDR3 has 15 residues. Germline CDR1 MNHEY, CDR2 SMNVEV (reference sequence). Trimming removed 2 bases from V and 0 bases from J, with 7 bases in between. This chain's CDR3 is CASSLGRPNTGELFF. DNA for the CDR3: TGTGCCAGCAGTTTAGGCAGGCCGAACACCGGGGAGCTGTTTTTT.

The V gene is TRBV15, the J gene TRBJ2-5, with a weak D call TRBD2 (6 bases). Germline assignment: CDR1 LNHNV and CDR2 YYDKDF (reference sequence). Trimming removed 2 bases at V and 5 bases at J, with 12 bases between. This CDR3 is 14 amino acids long. This CDR3 is CATSRRGTKETQYF. The CDR3 DNA reads as TGTGCCACCAGCAGACGCGGGACCAAGGAGACCCAGTACTTC.

There are many counts of this clonotype. V gene TRBV2 combines with J gene TRBJ2-1; no reliable D call. The CDR3 sequence is 12 residues long. V lost 2 bases and J lost 9, with 8 bases in between. Germline V lookup: CDR1 SNHLY, CDR2 FYNNEI. The CDR3 region is CASSEPGREQFF. The CDR3 region has the DNA TGTGCCAGCAGTGAACCAGGACGTGAGCAGTTCTTC.

The chain uses TRBV20-1 and TRBJ2-4; D ambiguous. V was trimmed by 1 base and J by 8 bases, leaving 15 bases between them. There are 14 residues in the CDR3. Per the germline V gene, CDR1 is DFQATT and CDR2 is SNEGSKA (reference sequence). The CDR3 DNA reads as TGCAGTGCTAGAGCCAGGTCCCGGTGGGACATTCAGTACTTC. Amino acid sequence: CSARARSRWDIQYF.

This clonotype has more than one count but fewer than ten. The chain has TRBV7-2 and TRBJ2-3, with D hard to call. This CDR3 contains 14 residues. Trimming shortened V by 2 bases and J by 1 base, and 7 bases separated the two germline ends. The V gene's germline CDR1 is SGHTA and CDR2 FQGNSA. In nucleotides, the CDR3 is TGTGCCAGCAGCTTAATGGAGCGCACAGATACGCAGTATTTT. Encoded protein: CASSLMERTDTQYF. The whole variable domain, filled in from reference TRBV7-2 and TRBJ2-3, reads GAGVSQSPSNKVTEKGKDVELRCDPISGHTALYWYRQSLGQGLEFLIYFQGNSAPDKSGLPSDRFSAERTGGSVSTLTIQRTQQEDSAVYLCASSLMERTDTQYFGPGTRLTVL.

The chain recombines TRBV20-1 with TRBJ2-7; TRBD2 matches at 9 bases. V was clipped by 3 bases and J by 2 bases; unmatched bases: 5. Germline V gives CDR1 DFQATT, CDR2 SNEGSKA (reference sequence). CDR3 size: 14 residues. CDR3 amino acids: CSASASGAAYEQYF. The CDR3 region has the DNA TGCAGTGCTAGTGCTAGCGGGGCCGCCTACGAGCAGTACTTC.

This clonotype was detected only a few times. The chain links TRBV7-6 to TRBJ2-7; TRBD1 matches at 7 bases. The CDR3 has 17 residues. Germline values: CDR1 SGHVS, CDR2 FNYEAQ. With V trimmed by 5 bases and J by 0 bases, 13 bases remained unmatched. This chain's CDR3 is CASSLGLGQPPSYEQYF. The CDR3 DNA follows: TGTGCCAGCAGCCTGGGTTTGGGACAGCCTCCCTCCTACGAGCAGTACTTC.

The chain uses TRBV5-1 and TRBJ2-2; possible D gene TRBD1, 5 bases. V shed 0 bases and J shed 0 bases, with 9 bases lying between them. In germline, CDR1 is SGHRS, CDR2 YFSETQ. The CDR3 loop spans 16 amino acids. This CDR3 reads CASSLGTRTNTGELFF. Here the CDR3 DNA reads TGCGCCAGCAGCTTGGGGACACGTACGAACACCGGGGAGCTGTTTTTT.

This clonotype was counted ten times or more. The CDR3 nucleotides are TGTGCCAGCAGCCATGATACCGGGGAGCTGTTTTTT. It yields the protein CASSHDTGELFF. This chain links TRBV3-1 with TRBJ2-2; D call uncertain. The V end was cut by 3 bases, the J end by 5 bases, with 4 bases between. Germline CDR1 is LGHDT and CDR2 is YNNKEL (reference sequence). CDR3 size: 12 residues. The whole variable domain, remainder taken from reference TRBV3-1 and TRBJ2-2, is DTAVSQTPKYLVTQMGNDKSIKCEQNLGHDTMYWYKQDSKKFLKIMFSYNNKELIINETVPNRFSPKSPDKAHLNLHINSLELGDSAVYFCASSHDTGELFFGEGSRLTVL.

This clonotype showed up just a few times. The chain couples TRBV10-3 to TRBJ2-5; 7 bases line up with TRBD2. The CDR3 totals 14 residues. The germline V gene has CDR1 ENHRY and CDR2 SYGVKD. J was trimmed by 1 base and V by 4 bases; bases with no gene match: 3. The CDR3 nucleotides read TGTGCCATCAGTGCGGCTAGCGGCCAAGAGACCCAGTACTTC. It specifies CAISAASGQETQYF.

The sample holds a few counts of this clonotype. The J gene is TRBJ2-5, the V gene TRBV19; 10 nucleotides align to TRBD1. The V and J ends lost 3 bases and 3 bases, in that order; junction bases with no gene match: 4. The CDR3 is 15 residues long. The germline V gene has CDR1 LNHDA and CDR2 SQIVND (reference sequence). The CDR3 protein is CASSMGQGYEETQYF. The DNA for the CDR3 is TGTGCCAGTAGTATGGGACAGGGGTATGAAGAGACCCAGTACTTC.

This clonotype was observed a handful of times. The rearrangement joins TRBV2 to TRBJ2-5, with 15 bases fitting TRBD2. CDR1 is SNHLY and CDR2 is FYNNEI in the germline V gene. The length of the CDR3 is 15 residues. V was pared by 7 bases and J by 5 bases, with 5 bases of the junction left unmatched. The CDR3, as DNA: TGTGCCAGCATTTCCGGGACTAGCGGGAGGGAGACCCAGTACTTC. Protein product: CASISGTSGRETQYF. Looking up the rest from reference TRBV2 and TRBJ2-5 gives the full variable domain: EPEVTQTPSHQVTQMGQEVILRCVPISNHLYFYWYRQILGQKVEFLVSFYNNEISEKSEIFDDQFSVERPDGSNFTLKIRSTKLEDSAMYFCASISGTSGRETQYFGPGTRLLVL.

This clonotype was counted a few times. J is TRBJ2-7 and V is TRBV20-1, with 11 bases lining up with TRBD2. V lost 4 bases, J lost 3 bases, and 8 bases stayed unmatched. The CDR3 extends over 15 amino acids. CDR1 and CDR2 from the germline V gene are DFQATT and SNEGSKA (reference sequence). The DNA of the CDR3 is TGCAGTGCTACACCGCTAGCGGGAGGACTCTACGAGCAGTACTTC. Translation: CSATPLAGGLYEQYF.

There are many counts of this clonotype. V usage is TRBV27 and J usage is TRBJ2-1, with 9 positions matching TRBD1. Trimming at V came to 5 bases and at J to 7 bases, leaving 12 bases not matched to a gene. Per the germline V gene, CDR1 is MNHEY and CDR2 is SMNVEV (reference sequence). This CDR3 region has 16 residues. For the CDR3, the DNA is TGTGCCAGCAGTACTGAACAGGGGGCAGGTAATAATGAGCAGTTCTTC. Translated: CASSTEQGAGNNEQFF.